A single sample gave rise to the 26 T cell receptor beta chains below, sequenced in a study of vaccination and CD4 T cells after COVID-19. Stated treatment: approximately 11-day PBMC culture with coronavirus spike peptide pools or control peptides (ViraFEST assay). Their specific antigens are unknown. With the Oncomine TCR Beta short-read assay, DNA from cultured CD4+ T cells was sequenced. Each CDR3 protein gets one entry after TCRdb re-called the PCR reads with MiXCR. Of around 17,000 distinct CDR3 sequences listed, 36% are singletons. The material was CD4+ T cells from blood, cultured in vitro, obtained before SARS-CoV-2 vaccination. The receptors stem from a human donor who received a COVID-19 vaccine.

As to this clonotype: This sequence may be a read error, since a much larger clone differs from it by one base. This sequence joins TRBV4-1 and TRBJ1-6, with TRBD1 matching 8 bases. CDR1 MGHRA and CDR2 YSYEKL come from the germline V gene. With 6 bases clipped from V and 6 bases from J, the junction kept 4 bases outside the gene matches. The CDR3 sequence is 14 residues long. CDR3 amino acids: CASSRTGGNSPLHF. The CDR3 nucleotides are TGCGCCAGCAGTCGTACAGGGGGTAATTCACCCCTCCACTTT.

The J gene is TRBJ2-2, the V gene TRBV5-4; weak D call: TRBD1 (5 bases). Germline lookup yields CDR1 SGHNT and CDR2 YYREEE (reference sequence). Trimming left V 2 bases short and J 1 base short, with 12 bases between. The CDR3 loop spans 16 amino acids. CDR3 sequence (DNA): TGTGCCAGCAGCTTCCACACGCAGGGGAACACCGGGGAGCTGTTTTTT. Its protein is CASSFHTQGNTGELFF.

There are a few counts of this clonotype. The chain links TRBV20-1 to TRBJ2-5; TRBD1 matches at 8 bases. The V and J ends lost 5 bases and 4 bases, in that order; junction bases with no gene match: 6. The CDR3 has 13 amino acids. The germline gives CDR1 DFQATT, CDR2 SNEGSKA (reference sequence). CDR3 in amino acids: CSAFATGAETQYF. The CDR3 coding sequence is TGCAGTGCTTTTGCGACAGGGGCAGAGACCCAGTACTTC.

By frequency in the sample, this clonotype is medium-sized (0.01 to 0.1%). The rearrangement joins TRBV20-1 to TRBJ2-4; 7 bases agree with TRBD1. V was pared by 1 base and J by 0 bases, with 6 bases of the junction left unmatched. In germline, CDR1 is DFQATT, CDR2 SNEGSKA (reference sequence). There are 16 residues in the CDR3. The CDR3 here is CSARGGQTLAKNIQYF. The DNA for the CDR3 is TGCAGTGCTAGAGGGGGACAGACACTAGCCAAAAACATTCAGTACTTC.

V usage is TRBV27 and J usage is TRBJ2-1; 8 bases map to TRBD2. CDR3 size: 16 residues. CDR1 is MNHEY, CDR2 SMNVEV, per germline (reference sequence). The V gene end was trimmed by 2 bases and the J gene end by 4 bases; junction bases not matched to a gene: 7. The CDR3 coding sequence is TGTGCCAGCAGTTTAATTTCGGGGGGGCGTTACAATGAGCAGTTCTTC. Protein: CASSLISGGRYNEQFF.

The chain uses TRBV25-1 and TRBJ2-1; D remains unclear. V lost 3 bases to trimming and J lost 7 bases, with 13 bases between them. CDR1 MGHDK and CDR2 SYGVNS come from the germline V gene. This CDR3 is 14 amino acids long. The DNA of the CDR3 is TGTGCCAGCAGTGATGGGAAGAAGCTTAATGAGCAGTTCTTC. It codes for CASSDGKKLNEQFF.

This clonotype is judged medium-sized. As DNA, the CDR3 is TGTGCCAGCAGACAGGGGGCGTATAATTCACCCCTCCACTTT. Its translation: CASRQGAYNSPLHF. The chain has TRBV2 and TRBJ1-6, with 9 bases fitting TRBD1. V dropped 6 bases and J dropped 4; count of bases not matched to a gene: 1. The V gene's germline CDR1 is SNHLY and CDR2 FYNNEI. CDR3 length: 14 residues.

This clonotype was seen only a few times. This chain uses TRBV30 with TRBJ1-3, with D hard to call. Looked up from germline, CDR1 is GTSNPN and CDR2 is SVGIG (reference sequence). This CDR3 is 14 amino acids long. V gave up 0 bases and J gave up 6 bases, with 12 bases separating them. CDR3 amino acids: CAWSVTAALNTIYF. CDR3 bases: TGTGCCTGGAGTGTGACCGCTGCCCTAAACACCATATATTTT.

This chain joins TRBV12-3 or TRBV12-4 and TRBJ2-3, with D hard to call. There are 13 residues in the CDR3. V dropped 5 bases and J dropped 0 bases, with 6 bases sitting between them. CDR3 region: CASSAFSTDTQYF. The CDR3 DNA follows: TGTGCCAGCAGTGCTTTTAGCACAGATACGCAGTATTTT.

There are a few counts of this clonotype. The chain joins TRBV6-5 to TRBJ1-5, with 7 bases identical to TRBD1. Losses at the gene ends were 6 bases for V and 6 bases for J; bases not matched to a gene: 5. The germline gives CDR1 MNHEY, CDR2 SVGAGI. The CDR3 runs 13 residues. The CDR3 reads CASRYRGGQPQHF. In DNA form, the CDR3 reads TGTGCCAGCAGGTACAGGGGCGGTCAGCCCCAGCATTTT.

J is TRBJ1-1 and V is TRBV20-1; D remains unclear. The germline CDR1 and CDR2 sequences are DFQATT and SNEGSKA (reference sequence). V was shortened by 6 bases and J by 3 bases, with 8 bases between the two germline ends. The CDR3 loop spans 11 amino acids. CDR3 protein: CSAPSHTEAFF. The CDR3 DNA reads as TGCAGTGCACCCAGTCACACTGAAGCTTTCTTT.

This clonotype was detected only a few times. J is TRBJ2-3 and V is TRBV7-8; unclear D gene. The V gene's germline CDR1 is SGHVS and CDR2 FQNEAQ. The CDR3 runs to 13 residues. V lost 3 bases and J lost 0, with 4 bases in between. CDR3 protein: CASSLHSTDTQYF. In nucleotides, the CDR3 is TGTGCCAGCAGCTTGCACAGCACAGATACGCAGTATTTT.

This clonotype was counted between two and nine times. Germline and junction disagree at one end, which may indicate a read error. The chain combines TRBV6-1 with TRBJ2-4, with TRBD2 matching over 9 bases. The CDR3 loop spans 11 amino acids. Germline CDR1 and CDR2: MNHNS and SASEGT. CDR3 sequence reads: CASSGGGVRHF. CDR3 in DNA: TGTGCCAGCAGTGGCGGGGGGGTCAGGCACTTC.

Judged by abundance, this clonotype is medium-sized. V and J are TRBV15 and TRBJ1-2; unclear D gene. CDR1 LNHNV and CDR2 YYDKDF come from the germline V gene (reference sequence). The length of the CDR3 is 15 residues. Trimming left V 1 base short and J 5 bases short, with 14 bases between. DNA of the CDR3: TGTGCCACCAGCAGAGGAAGCGAACGAACTTATGGCTACACCTTC. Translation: CATSRGSERTYGYTF.

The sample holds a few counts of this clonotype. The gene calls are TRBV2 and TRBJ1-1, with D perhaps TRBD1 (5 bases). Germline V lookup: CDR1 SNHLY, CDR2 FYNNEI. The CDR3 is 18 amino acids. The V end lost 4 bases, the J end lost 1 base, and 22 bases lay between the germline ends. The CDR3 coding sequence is TGTGCCAGCAGTGGGATGGGGGGGTTTTGGGAGTCGAACACTGAAGCTTTCTTT. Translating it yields CASSGMGGFWESNTEAFF.

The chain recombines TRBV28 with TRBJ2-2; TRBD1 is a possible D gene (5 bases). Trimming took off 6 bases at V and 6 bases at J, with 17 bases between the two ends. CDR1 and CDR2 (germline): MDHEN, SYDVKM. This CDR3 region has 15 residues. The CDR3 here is CASRSPWAGPGELFF. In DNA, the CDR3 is TGTGCCAGCAGATCACCCTGGGCAGGGCCCGGGGAGCTGTTTTTT.

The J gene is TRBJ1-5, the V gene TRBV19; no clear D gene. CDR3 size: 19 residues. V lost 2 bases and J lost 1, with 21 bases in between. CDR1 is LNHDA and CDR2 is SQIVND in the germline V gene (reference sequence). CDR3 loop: CASSIRSGGLGVSNQPQHF. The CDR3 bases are TGTGCCAGTAGTATAAGGTCTGGCGGCCTAGGTGTAAGCAATCAGCCCCAGCATTTT.

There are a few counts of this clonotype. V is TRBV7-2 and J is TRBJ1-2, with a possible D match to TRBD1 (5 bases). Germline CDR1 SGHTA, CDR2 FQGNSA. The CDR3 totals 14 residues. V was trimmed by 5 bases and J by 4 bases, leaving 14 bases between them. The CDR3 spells CASSRAGTGYGYTF. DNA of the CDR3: TGTGCCAGCAGCCGGGCCGGGACGGGCTATGGCTACACCTTC.

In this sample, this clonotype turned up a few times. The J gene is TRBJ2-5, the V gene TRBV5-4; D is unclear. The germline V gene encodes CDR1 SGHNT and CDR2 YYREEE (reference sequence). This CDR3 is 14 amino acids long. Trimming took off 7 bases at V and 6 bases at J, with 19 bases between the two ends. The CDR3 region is CASDPDPDRQTQYF. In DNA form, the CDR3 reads TGTGCCAGCGATCCGGACCCGGATCGTCAGACCCAGTACTTC.

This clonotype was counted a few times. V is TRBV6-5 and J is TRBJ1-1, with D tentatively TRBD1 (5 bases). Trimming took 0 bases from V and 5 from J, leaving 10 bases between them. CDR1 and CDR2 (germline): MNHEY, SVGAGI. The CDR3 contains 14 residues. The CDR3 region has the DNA TGTGCCAGCAGTTACTCGAAAGGGGAAACTGAAGCTTTCTTT. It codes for CASSYSKGETEAFF.

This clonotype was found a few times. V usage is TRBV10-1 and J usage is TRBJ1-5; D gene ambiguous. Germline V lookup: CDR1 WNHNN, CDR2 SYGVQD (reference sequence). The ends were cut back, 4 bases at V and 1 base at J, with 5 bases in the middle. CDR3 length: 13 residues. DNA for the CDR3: TGCGCCAGCAGTGGATCAAGCAATCAGCCCCAGCATTTT. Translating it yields CASSGSSNQPQHF.

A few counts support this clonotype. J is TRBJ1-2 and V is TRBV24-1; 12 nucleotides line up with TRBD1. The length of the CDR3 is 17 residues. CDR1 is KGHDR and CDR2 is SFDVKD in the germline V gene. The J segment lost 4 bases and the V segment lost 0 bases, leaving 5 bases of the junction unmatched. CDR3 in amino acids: CATSDLEGTGGFYGYTF. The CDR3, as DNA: TGTGCCACCAGTGATTTGGAGGGGACAGGGGGCTTCTATGGCTACACCTTC.

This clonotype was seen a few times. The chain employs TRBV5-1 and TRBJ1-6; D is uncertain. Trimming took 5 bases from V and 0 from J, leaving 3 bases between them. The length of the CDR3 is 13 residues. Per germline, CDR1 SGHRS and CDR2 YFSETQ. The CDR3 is CASSSSYNSPLHF. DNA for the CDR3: TGCGCCAGCAGTAGCTCCTATAATTCACCCCTCCACTTT.

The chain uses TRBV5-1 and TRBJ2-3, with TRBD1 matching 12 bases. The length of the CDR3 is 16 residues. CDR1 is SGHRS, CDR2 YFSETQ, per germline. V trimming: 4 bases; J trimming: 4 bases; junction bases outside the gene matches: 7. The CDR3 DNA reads TGCGCCAGCAGCAATACCGGGACAGGGGGCGCAGATACGCAGTATTTT. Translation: CASSNTGTGGADTQYF.

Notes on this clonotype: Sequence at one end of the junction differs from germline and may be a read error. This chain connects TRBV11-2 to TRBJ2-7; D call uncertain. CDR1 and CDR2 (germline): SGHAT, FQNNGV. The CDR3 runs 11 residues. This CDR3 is CASRLDGEQYF. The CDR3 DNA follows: TGTGCCAGCAGGTTAGACGGGGAGCAGTACTTC.

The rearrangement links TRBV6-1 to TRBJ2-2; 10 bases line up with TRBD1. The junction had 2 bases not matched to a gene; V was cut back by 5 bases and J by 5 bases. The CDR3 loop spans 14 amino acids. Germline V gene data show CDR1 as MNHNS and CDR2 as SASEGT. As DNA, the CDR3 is TGTGCCAGCAGTCGGGACAGGGGTACCGGGGAGCTGTTTTTT. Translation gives CASSRDRGTGELFF.